These 14 T cell receptor beta chains share one sample of origin, sequenced in a study of blood T cells in healthy people across ages. The second PCR ran about 6 to 12 cycles with a sample-barcoded 5' primer and J-beta primers. TCRdb fed the 5' RACE reads into MiXCR, producing one record per CDR3 protein. The data show over 500,000 distinct CDR3 sequences, with approximately 52% seen just once and roughly 14% held by the top ten. Sequenced material: blood. Receptor source: a woman older than 75 in good health.

At least ten counts were recorded for this clonotype. The J gene is TRBJ1-5, the V gene TRBV20-1, with a possible D match to TRBD1 (5 bases). The CDR3 sequence is 14 residues long. The V gene's germline CDR1 is DFQATT and CDR2 SNEGSKA (reference sequence). Trimming shortened V by 1 base and J by 7 bases, and 14 bases separated the two germline ends. The CDR3 nucleotides are TGCAGTGCTAGAGGAGAGGGGTATGGACAGCCCCAGCATTTT. Protein: CSARGEGYGQPQHF.

This clonotype has at least ten counts. V is TRBV5-1 and J is TRBJ2-1, with D perhaps matching TRBD1 or TRBD2 (5 bases each). V lost 0 bases and J lost 3, with 16 bases in between. The CDR3 loop spans 17 amino acids. Germline CDR1 reads SGHRS; CDR2 reads YFSETQ. CDR3: CASSLGGPQEGYNEQFF. CDR3 bases: TGCGCCAGCAGCTTGGGGGGACCGCAGGAAGGCTACAATGAGCAGTTCTTC.

The chain employs TRBV7-9 and TRBJ2-5; D ambiguous. Germline loops: CDR1 SEHNR, CDR2 FQNEAQ (reference sequence). CDR3 length equals 14 residues. The ends were cut back, 8 bases at V and 0 bases at J, with 13 bases in the middle. The CDR3 loop is CASGLGGDQETQYF. In DNA form, the CDR3 reads TGTGCCAGCGGTCTTGGTGGGGACCAAGAGACCCAGTACTTC.

The V and J genes are TRBV24-1 and TRBJ2-1, with 7 nucleotides matching TRBD2. This CDR3 has 15 residues. Germline loops: CDR1 KGHDR, CDR2 SFDVKD. The ends lost 5 bases at V and 5 bases at J; junction bases unmatched: 8. DNA for the CDR3: TGTGCCACCAGTGCAGTGGGGGGGGGACACAATGAGCAGTTCTTC. It specifies CATSAVGGGHNEQFF.

This rearrangement joins TRBV24-1 to TRBJ1-2; D gene ambiguous. Germline V gene sequence: CDR1 KGHDR, CDR2 SFDVKD. The length of the CDR3 is 13 residues. The V gene lost 4 bases and the J gene lost 2 bases, with 7 bases spanning the gap. CDR3 in amino acids: CATSEWQNYGYTF. CDR3 nucleotide sequence: TGTGCCACCAGTGAATGGCAGAACTATGGCTACACCTTC.

The chain joins TRBV5-1 to TRBJ2-6; D unclear. The CDR3 has 13 amino acids. CDR1 SGHRS and CDR2 YFSETQ come from the germline V gene. Trimming cost V 4 bases and J 1 base, with 3 bases left between them. DNA of the CDR3: TGCGCCAGCAGCGCGTCTGGGGCCAACGTCCTGACTTTC. This gives the protein CASSASGANVLTF. Looking up the rest from reference TRBV5-1 and TRBJ2-6 gives the full variable domain: KAGVTQTPRYLIKTRGQQVTLSCSPISGHRSVSWYQQTPGQGLQFLFEYFSETQRNKGNFPGRFSGRQFSNSRSEMNVSTLELGDSALYLCASSASGANVLTFGAGSRLTVL.

The chain is built from TRBV20-1 and TRBJ1-2; TRBD1 matches at 7 bases. V shed 6 bases, J shed 0 bases, and the junction held 7 bases outside the gene matches. The CDR3 covers 14 residues. The germline gives CDR1 DFQATT, CDR2 SNEGSKA (reference sequence). The CDR3 region is CSAEDRSTNYGYTF. The CDR3 DNA follows: TGCAGTGCAGAGGACAGGTCAACTAACTATGGCTACACCTTC.

The V and J genes are TRBV2 and TRBJ1-1, with D tentatively TRBD1 (5 bases). CDR3 length: 13 residues. V was pared by 3 bases and J by 7 bases, with 12 bases between. CDR1 SNHLY and CDR2 FYNNEI come from the germline V gene. The CDR3 region has the DNA TGTGCCAGCAGTGACAAGGCAGGGCGTGAAGCTTTCTTT. It codes for CASSDKAGREAFF.

The rearrangement uses TRBV18 and TRBJ1-6, with 9 bases aligning to TRBD1. J gave up 0 bases and V 3 bases, and 6 bases lay outside the gene matches. This CDR3 has 18 amino acids. Germline CDR1 KGHSH, CDR2 LQKENI. In nucleotides, the CDR3 is TGTGCCAGCTCACCGGGACAGGGCTCCCTCTCCTATAATTCACCCCTCCACTTT. Translating it yields CASSPGQGSLSYNSPLHF.

This clonotype was recorded only once. This chain links TRBV20-1 with TRBJ2-1; tentative D call: TRBD2 (6 bases). Trimming removed 0 bases at V and 4 bases at J, with 16 bases between. From germline, CDR1 is DFQATT and CDR2 SNEGSKA (reference sequence). The CDR3 has 16 residues. The CDR3 DNA sequence: TGCAGTGCTAGAGATCTCGGTAGCGGAACTTACAATGAGCAGTTCTTC. Its translation: CSARDLGSGTYNEQFF.

This clonotype was found a few times. The rearrangement uses TRBV7-2 and TRBJ2-1; 7 bases match TRBD1. Looked up from germline, CDR1 is SGHTA and CDR2 is FQGNSA. The CDR3 contains 13 residues. V lost 5 bases to trimming and J lost 8 bases; unmatched junction nucleotides: 6. CDR3 protein: CASSDDREYEQFF. CDR3 in DNA: TGTGCCAGCAGCGATGACAGGGAGTATGAGCAGTTCTTC.

Only one count was recorded for this clonotype. This chain links TRBV29-1 with TRBJ1-1, with D uncertain. This CDR3 is built from 12 residues. The V end was cut by 5 bases, the J end by 5 bases, with 12 bases between. From germline, CDR1 is SQVTM and CDR2 ANQGSEA. This chain's CDR3 is CSVSLSGTEAFF. The CDR3 nucleotides are TGCAGCGTTTCCCTCAGTGGAACTGAAGCTTTCTTT. Variable domain in full (rest from reference TRBV29-1 and TRBJ1-1): SAVISQKPSRDICQRGTSLTIQCQVDSQVTMMFWYRQQPGQSLTLIATANQGSEATYESGFVIDKFPISRPNLTFSTLTVSNMSPEDSSIYLCSVSLSGTEAFFGQGTRLTVV.

The table lists this clonotype with many counts. The V and J genes are TRBV20-1 and TRBJ1-5; 7 bases line up with TRBD1. V lost 6 bases to trimming and J lost 5 bases; unmatched junction nucleotides: 7. CDR1 is DFQATT and CDR2 is SNEGSKA in the germline V gene (reference sequence). This CDR3 contains 13 residues. DNA of the CDR3: TGCAGTGCAGAACCGGGACAGTATCAGCCCCAGCATTTT. Translation gives CSAEPGQYQPQHF.

The gene calls are TRBV5-1 and TRBJ2-5; D is perhaps TRBD1 (5 bases). The J call could be wrong; TRBJ2-7 is a better fit for the DNA end. This CDR3 has 13 residues. The V gene's germline CDR1 is SGHRS and CDR2 YFSETQ. DNA for the CDR3: TGCGCCAGCAGCCCGGACACCATCTACGAGCAGTACTTC. Protein: CASSPDTIYEQYF.